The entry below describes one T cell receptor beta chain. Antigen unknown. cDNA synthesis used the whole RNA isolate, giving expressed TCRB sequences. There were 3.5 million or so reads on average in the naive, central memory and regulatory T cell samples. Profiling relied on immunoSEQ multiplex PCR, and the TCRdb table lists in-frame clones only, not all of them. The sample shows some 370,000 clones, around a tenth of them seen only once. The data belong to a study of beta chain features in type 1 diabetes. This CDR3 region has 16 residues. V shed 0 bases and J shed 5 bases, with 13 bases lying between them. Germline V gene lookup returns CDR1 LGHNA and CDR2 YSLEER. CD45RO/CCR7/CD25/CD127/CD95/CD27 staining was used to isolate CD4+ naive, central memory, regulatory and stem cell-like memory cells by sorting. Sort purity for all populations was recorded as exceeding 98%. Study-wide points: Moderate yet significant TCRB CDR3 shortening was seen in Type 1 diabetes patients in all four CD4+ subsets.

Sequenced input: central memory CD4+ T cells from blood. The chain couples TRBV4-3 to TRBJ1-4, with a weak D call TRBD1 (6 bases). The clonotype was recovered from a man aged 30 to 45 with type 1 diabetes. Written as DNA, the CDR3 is TGCGCCAGCAGCCAAGAAGTCTGGGGGCAGAATGAAAAACTGTTTTTT. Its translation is CASSQEVWGQNEKLFF.